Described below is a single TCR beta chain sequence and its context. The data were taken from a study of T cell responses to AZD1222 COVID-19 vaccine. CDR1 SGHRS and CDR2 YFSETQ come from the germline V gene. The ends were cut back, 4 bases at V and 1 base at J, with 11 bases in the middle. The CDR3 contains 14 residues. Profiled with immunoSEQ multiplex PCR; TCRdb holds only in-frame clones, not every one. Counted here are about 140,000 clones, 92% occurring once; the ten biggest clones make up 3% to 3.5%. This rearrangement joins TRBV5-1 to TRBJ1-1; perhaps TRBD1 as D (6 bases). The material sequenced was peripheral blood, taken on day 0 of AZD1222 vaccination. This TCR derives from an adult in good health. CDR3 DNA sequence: TGCGCCAGCAGCCCTAGGGGGGCGAACACTGAAGCTTTCTTT. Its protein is CASSPRGANTEAFF.